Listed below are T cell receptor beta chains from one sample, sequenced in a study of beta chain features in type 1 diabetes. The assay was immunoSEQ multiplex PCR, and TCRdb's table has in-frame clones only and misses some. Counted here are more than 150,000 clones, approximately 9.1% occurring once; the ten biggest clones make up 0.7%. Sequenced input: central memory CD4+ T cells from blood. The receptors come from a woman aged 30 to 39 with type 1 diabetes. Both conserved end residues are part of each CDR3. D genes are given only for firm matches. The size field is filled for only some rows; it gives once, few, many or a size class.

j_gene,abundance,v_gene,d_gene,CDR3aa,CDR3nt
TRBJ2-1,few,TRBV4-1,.,CASSRRLSNEQFF,TGCGCCAGCAGCCGCCGACTCTCCAATGAGCAGTTCTTC
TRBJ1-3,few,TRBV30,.,CAWRRGPGNTIYF,TGTGCCTGGAGGCGAGGTCCTGGAAACACCATATATTTT
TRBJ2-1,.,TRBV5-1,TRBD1,CASVETGSLSGEQFF,TGCGCCAGCGTAGAGACAGGGAGCCTAAGCGGTGAGCAGTTCTTC
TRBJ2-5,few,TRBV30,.,CAWSTVLGGGETQYF,TGTGCCTGGAGTACCGTACTGGGAGGAGGGGAGACCCAGTACTTC
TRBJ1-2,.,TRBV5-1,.,CASSLDQGTIGYTF,TGCGCCAGCAGCTTGGATCAGGGGACAATTGGCTACACCTTC
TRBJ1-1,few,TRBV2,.,CASSEARTVNTEAFF,TGTGCCAGCAGTGAAGCGCGGACAGTGAACACTGAAGCTTTCTTT
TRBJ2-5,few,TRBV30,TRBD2,CAWSWSGRTPTQYF,TGTGCCTGGTCTTGGAGCGGGAGGACCCCGACCCAGTACTTC
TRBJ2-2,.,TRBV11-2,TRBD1,CASSPQQGANTGELFF,TGTGCCAGCAGTCCACAACAGGGGGCGAACACCGGGGAGCTGTTTTTT
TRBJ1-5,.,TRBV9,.,CASSATRDNQPQHF,TGTGCCAGCAGCGCCACCAGGGACAATCAGCCCCAGCATTTT
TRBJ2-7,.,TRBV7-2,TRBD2,CASSTTSGEGEQYF,TGTGCCAGCAGCACGACTAGCGGCGAAGGGGAGCAGTACTTC
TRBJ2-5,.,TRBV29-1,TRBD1,CSVDRVRDRGQEETQYF,TGCAGCGTTGATAGAGTGAGGGACAGGGGGCAGGAAGAGACCCAGTACTTC
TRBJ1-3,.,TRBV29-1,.,CSAGVDRSGNTIYF,TGCAGCGCCGGGGTGGATCGCTCTGGAAACACCATATATTTT
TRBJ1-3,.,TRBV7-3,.,CASSPSRGNTIYF,TGTGCCAGCAGTCCCTCGAGGGGAAACACCATATATTTT
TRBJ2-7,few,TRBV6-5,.,CASSTHGGNSYEQYF,TGTGCCAGCAGTACCCACGGAGGTAACTCCTACGAGCAGTACTTC
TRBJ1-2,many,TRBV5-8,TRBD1,CASSLTGTDYGYTF,TGTGCCAGCAGCTTAACCGGGACAGACTATGGCTACACCTTC
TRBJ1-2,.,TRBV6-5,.,CASRRGGGYGYTF,TGTGCCAGCAGGCGAGGGGGGGGCTATGGCTACACCTTC
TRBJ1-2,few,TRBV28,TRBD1,CASSLGGQVYGYTF,TGTGCCAGCAGTCTAGGAGGACAGGTTTATGGCTACACCTTC
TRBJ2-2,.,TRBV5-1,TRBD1,CASSLMGQADTGELFF,TGCGCCAGCAGCTTGATGGGACAGGCGGATACCGGGGAGCTGTTTTTT
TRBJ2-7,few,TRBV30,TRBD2,CAWSQLAGFHEQYF,TGTGCCTGGAGTCAACTAGCGGGATTCCACGAGCAGTACTTC
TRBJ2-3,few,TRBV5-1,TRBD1,CASSTGDRDEDTQYF,TGCGCCAGCAGCACGGGGGACAGGGATGAAGATACGCAGTATTTT
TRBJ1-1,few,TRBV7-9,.,CASSLDITEAFF,TGTGCCAGCAGCTTAGACATTACTGAAGCTTTCTTT
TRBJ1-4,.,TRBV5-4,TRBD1,CASSEGQVEGKLFF,TGTGCCAGCAGCGAGGGACAGGTAGAAGGAAAACTGTTTTTT
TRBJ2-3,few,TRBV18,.,CASSPDSRTDTQYF,TGTGCCAGCTCACCAGACAGCCGCACAGATACGCAGTATTTT
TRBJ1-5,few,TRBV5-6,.,CASTLGRDQPQHF,TGTGCCAGCACCCTCGGCAGGGATCAGCCCCAGCATTTT
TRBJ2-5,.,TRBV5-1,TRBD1,CASSSGTAPPTQYF,TGCGCCAGCAGCTCGGGGACAGCGCCCCCGACCCAGTACTTC
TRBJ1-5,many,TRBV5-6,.,CASSLRDQPQHF,TGTGCCAGCAGCTTAAGAGATCAGCCCCAGCATTTT
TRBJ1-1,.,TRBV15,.,CATSRDTSEAFF,TGTGCCACCAGCAGGGACACCTCTGAAGCTTTCTTT
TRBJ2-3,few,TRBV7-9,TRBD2,CASSLSSGVYDTQYF,TGTGCCAGCAGCTTATCTAGCGGGGTATACGATACGCAGTATTTT
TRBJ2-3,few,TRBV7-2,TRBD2,CASSWGLAGDTDTQYF,TGTGCCAGCAGCTGGGGACTAGCGGGCGACACAGATACGCAGTATTTT
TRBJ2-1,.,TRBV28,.,CASSSLQRQSSYNEQFF,TGTGCCAGCAGTTCCCTTCAGCGGCAAAGCTCCTACAATGAGCAGTTCTTC
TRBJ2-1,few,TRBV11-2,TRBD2,CASSLEGTSLQFF,TGTGCCAGCAGCTTAGAGGGGACTAGCCTGCAGTTCTTC
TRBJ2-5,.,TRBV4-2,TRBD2,CASSQDMASGRKTQYF,TGTGCCAGCAGCCAAGATATGGCTAGCGGGAGGAAGACCCAGTACTTC
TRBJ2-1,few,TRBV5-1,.,CASSFSRADDNEQFF,TGCGCCAGCAGCTTTTCGCGGGCCGATGACAATGAGCAGTTCTTC
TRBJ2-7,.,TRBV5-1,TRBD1,CASSPGQGVYYEQYF,TGCGCCAGCAGCCCGGGACAGGGGGTGTACTACGAGCAGTACTTC
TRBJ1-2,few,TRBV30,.,CAWTSSRAGPYGYTF,TGTGCCTGGACGTCAAGTAGGGCAGGGCCCTATGGCTACACCTTC
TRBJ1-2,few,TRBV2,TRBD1,CASRGIQGVLHYGYTF,TGTGCCAGCAGAGGCATACAGGGGGTACTCCACTATGGCTACACCTTC
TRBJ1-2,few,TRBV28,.,CASSLQAYGYTF,TGTGCCAGCAGTTTACAGGCTTATGGCTACACCTTC
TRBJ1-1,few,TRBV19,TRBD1,CASGGTVRTEAFF,TGTGCCAGTGGGGGGACAGTGAGGACTGAAGCTTTCTTT
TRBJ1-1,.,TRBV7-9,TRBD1,CASSSGQGSTEAFF,TGTGCCAGCAGCTCCGGACAGGGCAGCACTGAAGCTTTCTTT
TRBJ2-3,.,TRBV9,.,CASSISGHTGDTQYF,TGTGCCAGCAGCATTAGCGGCCACACGGGAGATACGCAGTATTTT
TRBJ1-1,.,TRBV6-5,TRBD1,CASRITIQGYTEAFF,TGTGCCAGCAGAATAACGATACAGGGGTACACTGAAGCTTTCTTT
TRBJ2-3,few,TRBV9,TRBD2,CASSPPDLGGTQYF,TGTGCCAGCAGCCCGCCAGACCTGGGGGGGACGCAGTATTTT
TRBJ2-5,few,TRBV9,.,CASSVGQLQETQYF,TGTGCCAGCAGCGTAGGACAGCTCCAAGAGACCCAGTACTTC
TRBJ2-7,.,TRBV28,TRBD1,CASSTQTGGSPYEQYF,TGTGCCAGCAGTACCCAGACAGGGGGCTCCCCCTACGAGCAGTACTTC